Listed below are T cell receptor beta chains from one sample, sequenced in a study of cytomegalovirus exposure and HLA in healthy donors. Assay used: immunoSEQ multiplex PCR; TCRdb lists only in-frame clones, some missing. This sample lists about 140,000 clones; its ten largest clones have about 2.2%. The sequencing input was PBMCs. These receptors were taken from a woman aged 18-29 years in good health and CMV-seronegative. The CDR3 runs from the conserved cysteine through the conserved F or W.

J gene: TRBJ2-2
V gene: TRBV4-3
CDR3 protein: CAGSQEGSWRGGTGELFF

J gene: TRBJ2-7
V gene: TRBV18
CDR3 protein: CASSPMTGLVGEQYF

J gene: TRBJ1-2
V gene: TRBV7-3
CDR3 protein: CASSLVGGQGLGGYTF

J gene: TRBJ2-3
V gene: TRBV2
CDR3 protein: CASRYTGLAGMDTQYF

J gene: TRBJ1-5
V gene: TRBV6-1
CDR3 protein: CASSLGRGDNQPQHF

J gene: TRBJ2-5
V gene: TRBV25-1
CDR3 protein: CASSRGTGKGETQYF

J gene: TRBJ1-2
V gene: TRBV7-9
CDR3 protein: CASSFRSEGYTF

J gene: TRBJ1-1
V gene: TRBV7-3
CDR3 protein: CASSPSGLNTEAFF

J gene: TRBJ2-3
V gene: TRBV4-1
CDR3 protein: CASSQDKGLAGVADTQYF

J gene: TRBJ2-2
V gene: TRBV2
CDR3 protein: CASSVPQGNTGELFF

J gene: TRBJ1-1
V gene: TRBV5-4
CDR3 protein: CASSLEREAFF

J gene: TRBJ2-1
V gene: TRBV27
CDR3 protein: CASSLSGPSGRRNEQFF

J gene: TRBJ2-1
V gene: TRBV7-3
CDR3 protein: CASSLSGLFSEEQLF

J gene: TRBJ2-1
V gene: TRBV4-1
CDR3 protein: CASSQGALADYNEQFF

J gene: TRBJ1-2
V gene: TRBV10-3
CDR3 protein: CAITPDSLFSYGYTF

J gene: TRBJ2-3
V gene: TRBV21-1
CDR3 protein: CASSNEKRTGSTDTQYF

J gene: TRBJ2-7
V gene: TRBV10-3
CDR3 protein: CAIGTGVASGTPSGYEQYF

J gene: TRBJ2-1
V gene: TRBV9
CDR3 protein: CASSRTSAMYNEQFF

J gene: TRBJ2-1
V gene: TRBV7-9
CDR3 protein: CASSFVNNEQFF

J gene: TRBJ1-2
V gene: TRBV5-4
CDR3 protein: CASSLAGDLRRGYTF

J gene: TRBJ1-1
V gene: TRBV4-3
CDR3 protein: CASSQVRGSTEAFF

J gene: TRBJ2-5
V gene: TRBV5-6
CDR3 protein: CASRSFGGGPQETQYF

J gene: TRBJ1-1
V gene: TRBV19
CDR3 protein: CASSHRRSDTEAFF

J gene: TRBJ1-5
V gene: TRBV19
CDR3 protein: CASSVLGTAMGPSNQPQHF

J gene: TRBJ1-5
V gene: TRBV15
CDR3 protein: CATSRAEGAYNQPQHF

J gene: TRBJ1-2
V gene: TRBV7-9
CDR3 protein: CASSLEGVRSYGYTF

J gene: TRBJ2-1
V gene: TRBV7-9
CDR3 protein: CASSGLGLAGSEQFF

J gene: TRBJ1-6
V gene: TRBV14
CDR3 protein: CASSLGLSNSPLHF

J gene: TRBJ2-7
V gene: TRBV9
CDR3 protein: CASSPGVASGYEQYF

J gene: -
V gene: TRBV29-1
CDR3 protein: CSVRESSSYEQYF

J gene: TRBJ1-5
V gene: TRBV27
CDR3 protein: CASKLQGADQPQHF

J gene: TRBJ1-5
V gene: TRBV9
CDR3 protein: CASSVVWGPAYYSNQPQHF

J gene: TRBJ2-3
V gene: TRBV10-1
CDR3 protein: CASNTSARITDTQYF

J gene: TRBJ2-1
V gene: TRBV18
CDR3 protein: CASSPTSGTNEQFF

J gene: TRBJ2-1
V gene: TRBV30
CDR3 protein: CAWSEGTGGISNEQFF

J gene: TRBJ2-3
V gene: TRBV2
CDR3 protein: CASSVSRYTDTQYF

J gene: TRBJ1-1
V gene: TRBV30
CDR3 protein: CAWTVGLDTEAFF

J gene: TRBJ2-1
V gene: TRBV4-1
CDR3 protein: CASSQRGTSGRAYDEQFF

J gene: TRBJ1-5
V gene: TRBV5-6
CDR3 protein: CASSLGGDRGRSQPQHF

J gene: TRBJ2-1
V gene: TRBV5-4
CDR3 protein: CASSLDRSSYNEQFF